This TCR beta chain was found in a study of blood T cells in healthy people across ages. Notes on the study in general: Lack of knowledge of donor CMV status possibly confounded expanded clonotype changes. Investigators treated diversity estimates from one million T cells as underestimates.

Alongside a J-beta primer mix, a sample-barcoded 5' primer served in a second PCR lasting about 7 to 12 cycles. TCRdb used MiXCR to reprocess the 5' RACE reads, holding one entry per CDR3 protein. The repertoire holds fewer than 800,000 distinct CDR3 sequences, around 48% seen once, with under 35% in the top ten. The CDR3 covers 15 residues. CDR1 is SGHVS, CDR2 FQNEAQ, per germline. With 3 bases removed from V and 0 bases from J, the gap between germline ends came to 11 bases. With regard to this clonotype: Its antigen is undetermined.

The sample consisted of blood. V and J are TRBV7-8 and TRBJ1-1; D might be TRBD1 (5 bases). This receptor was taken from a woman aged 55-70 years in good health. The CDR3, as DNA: TGTGCCAGCAGCTTTCGGGGCAGGGTGAACACTGAAGCTTTCTTT. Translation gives CASSFRGRVNTEAFF.